These 26 T cell receptor beta chains were all obtained from the same sample, sequenced in a study of identifying expanded T cells in peripheral blood. Using immunoSEQ multiplex PCR, the repertoire was profiled, and TCRdb retains in-frame clones only, with some absent. The profile shows some 81,000 clones, roughly 81% of them singletons. What was sequenced was blood. Source of these receptors: a person aged 18 to 75 in good health.

Only one count was recorded for this clone. J is TRBJ2-2 and V is TRBV2; tentative D call: TRBD1 (6 bases). The V end was cut by 7 bases, the J end by 7 bases, with 16 bases between. Germline CDR1 is SNHLY and CDR2 is FYNNEI. The CDR3 has 14 residues. For the CDR3, the DNA is TGTGCCAGCACTATTCTTACAGGGCGCGGGGAGCTGTTTTTT. Protein: CASTILTGRGELFF.

The J gene is TRBJ2-7, the V gene TRBV2; no definite D call. Germline CDR1 and CDR2: SNHLY and FYNNEI. V lost 6 bases and J 2 bases, leaving 11 bases between the germline ends. CDR3 size: 13 residues. DNA of the CDR3: TGTGCCAGCAGCCCCCAACGGCCCTACGAGCAGTACTTC. The encoded protein is CASSPQRPYEQYF.

The chain employs TRBV6-5 and TRBJ2-7, with 9 positions matching TRBD1. The CDR3 covers 14 residues. V shed 5 bases and J 0 bases; nucleotides not matched to a gene: 2. The germline gives CDR1 MNHEY, CDR2 SVGAGI. The CDR3 region is CASSRQGGSYEQYF. CDR3 DNA: TGTGCCAGCAGTCGACAGGGGGGCTCCTACGAGCAGTACTTC.

The V and J genes are TRBV10-3 and TRBJ2-1, with 10 bases that match TRBD2. Germline V gene data show CDR1 as ENHRY and CDR2 as SYGVKD. The CDR3 runs 14 residues. V was pared by 5 bases and J by 6 bases, with 4 bases of the junction left unmatched. CDR3 residues: CAISLAGVGNEQFF. CDR3 nucleotides: TGTGCCATCAGTCTAGCGGGAGTGGGCAATGAGCAGTTCTTC.

This clone was seen just once. The chain recombines TRBV4-1 with TRBJ2-3; 8 bases agree with TRBD1. With 3 bases clipped from V and 1 base from J, the junction kept 6 bases outside the gene matches. The CDR3 has 16 amino acids. Germline lookup yields CDR1 MGHRA and CDR2 YSYEKL. The CDR3 DNA sequence: TGCGCCAGCAGCCAGCCCGGGACAGGAGGCACAGATACGCAGTATTTT. It specifies CASSQPGTGGTDTQYF.

The chain links TRBV10-3 to TRBJ2-5; 13 positions agree with TRBD2. The CDR3 runs 15 residues. Germline V gives CDR1 ENHRY, CDR2 SYGVKD. V lost 7 bases to trimming and J lost 3 bases; unmatched junction nucleotides: 5. CDR3 in DNA: TGTGCCATCATGAAAGGGACTAGCGGGAAAGAGACCCAGTACTTC. This gives the protein CAIMKGTSGKETQYF.

This clone was counted a single time. The V gene is TRBV11-3, the J gene TRBJ2-6, with D hard to call. This CDR3 is built from 16 residues. The germline gives CDR1 SGHNT, CDR2 YENEEA. Trimming shortened V by 0 bases and J by 1 base, and 7 bases separated the two germline ends. The CDR3 DNA is TGTGCCAGCAGCTTAGACAGCCGATCTGGGGCCAACGTCCTGACTTTC. Protein product: CASSLDSRSGANVLTF.

The chain couples TRBV6-1 to TRBJ1-2; D not resolved. In germline, CDR1 is MNHNS, CDR2 SASEGT. Trimming took off 3 bases at V and 0 bases at J, with 8 bases between the two ends. CDR3 length equals 14 residues. In nucleotides, the CDR3 is TGTGCCAGCAGTGAGGTGCAGGCTAACTATGGCTACACCTTC. This encodes CASSEVQANYGYTF.

In this sample, this clone turned up a few times. This chain uses TRBV28 with TRBJ1-4; D is undetermined. Germline V CDR1 and CDR2: MDHEN, SYDVKM. The CDR3 totals 14 residues. Trimming shortened V by 4 bases and J by 8 bases, and 14 bases separated the two germline ends. The CDR3 spells CASSWVGKGEKLFF. The DNA for the CDR3 is TGTGCCAGCAGTTGGGTAGGGAAAGGAGAAAAACTGTTTTTT.

The genes are TRBV7-2 and TRBJ2-7; no clear D gene. Germline-derived CDR1 and CDR2 are SGHTA and FQGNSA. This CDR3 region has 11 residues. Between the trimmed V and J ends, which lost 3 bases and 6 bases, there was a span of 6 bases. Here the CDR3 DNA reads TGTGCCAGCAGCTTGACGTTCGAGCAGTACTTC. As protein: CASSLTFEQYF. Full variable domain (outside the CDR3, taken from reference TRBV7-2 and TRBJ2-7): GAGVSQSPSNKVTEKGKDVELRCDPISGHTALYWYRQSLGQGLEFLIYFQGNSAPDKSGLPSDRFSAERTGGSVSTLTIQRTQQEDSAVYLCASSLTFEQYFGPGTRLTVT.

The V and J genes are TRBV19 and TRBJ2-5, with D possibly being TRBD1 (6 bases). This CDR3 spans 14 amino acids. Trimming pared 3 bases from V and 5 bases from J, leaving 13 bases between. The germline gives CDR1 LNHDA, CDR2 SQIVND (reference sequence). This CDR3 is CASSISGVAETQYF. Here the CDR3 DNA reads TGTGCCAGTAGTATCTCAGGGGTGGCGGAGACCCAGTACTTC.

This clone has a handful of counts. The chain has TRBV28 and TRBJ2-3; 14 nucleotides align to TRBD2. Germline lookup yields CDR1 MDHEN and CDR2 SYDVKM. Unmatched junction bases numbered 9, after V lost 3 bases and J lost 1 base. This CDR3 spans 19 amino acids. As DNA, the CDR3 is TGTGCCAGCAGTTTCTTTGGACTAGCGGGAGGCGGAGGCACAGATACGCAGTATTTT. It encodes CASSFFGLAGGGGTDTQYF.

The chain carries TRBV7-2 and TRBJ1-2; D gene ambiguous. Germline CDR1 and CDR2: SGHTA and FQGNSA. The CDR3 has 14 amino acids. V lost 1 base and J lost 4, with 10 bases in between. The CDR3 DNA reads as TGTGCCAGCAGCTTAGATCGACAAGGCTATGGCTACACCTTC. Amino acids: CASSLDRQGYGYTF.

This rearrangement joins TRBV6-1 to TRBJ2-1; 13 bases agree with TRBD2. Germline V gene data show CDR1 as MNHNS and CDR2 as SASEGT. There are 16 residues in the CDR3. The junction had 6 bases not matched to a gene; V was cut back by 3 bases and J by 7 bases. The CDR3 region has the DNA TGTGCCAGCAGTGACCGGACTAGCGGGAGTTTAAATGAGCAGTTCTTC. It yields the protein CASSDRTSGSLNEQFF.

This sequence joins TRBV29-1 and TRBJ2-7; no clear D gene. CDR1 and CDR2 from the germline V gene are SQVTM and ANQGSEA. V was clipped by 5 bases and J by 0 bases, with 5 bases between them. This CDR3 has 11 residues. This CDR3 is CSVWASYEQYF. CDR3 nucleotide sequence: TGCAGCGTTTGGGCCTCCTACGAGCAGTACTTC.

This clone was seen just once. V gene TRBV5-1 combines with J gene TRBJ1-1; D gene uncertain. This CDR3 is built from 14 residues. V was shortened by 4 bases and J by 3 bases, with 13 bases between the two germline ends. Germline V gene sequence: CDR1 SGHRS, CDR2 YFSETQ. The CDR3, as DNA: TGCGCCAGCAGCCCTTCTGGGAGCGACACTGAAGCTTTCTTT. Its protein product is CASSPSGSDTEAFF.

This clone has just one count. The chain employs TRBV5-1 and TRBJ1-1; a weak D match, TRBD1 (6 bases). Trimming left V 3 bases short and J 1 base short, with 13 bases between. There are 15 residues in the CDR3. Germline-derived CDR1 and CDR2 are SGHRS and YFSETQ. CDR3 region: CASSSRRGPNTEAFF. CDR3 DNA: TGCGCCAGCAGCTCTCGCCGGGGGCCGAACACTGAAGCTTTCTTT.

This clone turned up a few times. This sequence joins TRBV11-2 and TRBJ2-7, with D perhaps TRBD1 (6 bases). Trimming took off 9 bases at V and 6 bases at J, with 21 bases between the two ends. The germline V gene has CDR1 SGHAT and CDR2 FQNNGV. The CDR3 runs 14 residues. CDR3 residues: CARTNREMPPEQYF. The CDR3 coding sequence is TGTGCCAGGACCAACAGGGAAATGCCCCCCGAGCAGTACTTC.

The rearrangement links TRBV28 to TRBJ1-5; D is unclear. In germline, CDR1 is MDHEN, CDR2 SYDVKM. The CDR3 extends over 12 amino acids. Trimming removed 2 bases at V and 6 bases at J, with 5 bases between. CDR3 loop: CASSLEVQPQHF. As DNA, the CDR3 is TGTGCCAGCAGTTTAGAGGTTCAGCCCCAGCATTTT.

The chain recombines TRBV30 with TRBJ2-3; TRBD2 aligns across 9 bases. The CDR3 contains 13 residues. J lost 0 bases, V lost 8 bases, and 3 bases had no gene match. The V gene's germline CDR1 is GTSNPN and CDR2 SVGIG (reference sequence). The CDR3 DNA is TGTGCCGGTACTAGCGGGAGCACAGATACGCAGTATTTT. Its protein product is CAGTSGSTDTQYF.

This chain uses TRBV9 with TRBJ2-2; no definite D call. CDR1 and CDR2 from the germline V gene are SGDLS and YYNGEE. The V and J ends lost 4 bases and 7 bases respectively, with 14 bases between them. The CDR3 spans 14 residues. The CDR3 DNA is TGTGCCAGCAGCCCAGACACCCTACTCGGGGAGCTGTTTTTT. Translation: CASSPDTLLGELFF. The whole variable domain, remainder taken from reference TRBV9 and TRBJ2-2, is DSGVTQTPKHLITATGQRVTLRCSPRSGDLSVYWYQQSLDQGLQFLIQYYNGEERAKGNILERFSAQQFPDLHSELNLSSLELGDSALYFCASSPDTLLGELFFGEGSRLTVL.

V gene TRBV4-2 combines with J gene TRBJ2-1, with D maybe TRBD1 (5 bases). The germline gives CDR1 LGHNA, CDR2 YNFKEQ. The CDR3 consists of 14 residues. Deletions cut 3 bases from V and 10 bases from J, with 16 bases between. The CDR3 coding sequence is TGTGCCAGCAGCCAGGTGGACGAGAGACAGGAGCAGTTCTTC. This encodes CASSQVDERQEQFF.

This chain uses TRBV7-2 with TRBJ1-4; D is unresolved. V gave up 5 bases and J gave up 0 bases, with 10 bases separating them. The CDR3 extends over 15 amino acids. CDR1 SGHTA and CDR2 FQGNSA come from the germline V gene. Written as DNA, the CDR3 is TGTGCCAGCAGCACGGACGGGGCAACTAATGAAAAACTGTTTTTT. This encodes CASSTDGATNEKLFF.

The J gene is TRBJ1-1, the V gene TRBV19, with no clear D. CDR1 is LNHDA and CDR2 is SQIVND in the germline V gene (reference sequence). The V gene lost 6 bases and the J gene lost 1 base, with 9 bases spanning the gap. The CDR3 runs to 13 residues. The CDR3 loop reads CASSLSKNTEAFF. The CDR3 DNA reads as TGTGCCAGTAGCCTGTCCAAGAACACTGAAGCTTTCTTT. Full variable domain (remainder filled in from reference TRBV19 and TRBJ1-1): DGGITQSPKYLFRKEGQNVTLSCEQNLNHDAMYWYRQDPGQGLRLIYYSQIVNDFQKGDIAEGYSVSREKKESFPLTVTSAQKNPTAFYLCASSLSKNTEAFFGQGTRLTVV.

The J gene is TRBJ2-3, the V gene TRBV7-2, with TRBD2 matching 11 bases. Germline V lookup: CDR1 SGHTA, CDR2 FQGNSA. The trim removed 6 bases at V and 3 bases at J, leaving 5 bases unmatched. This CDR3 has 15 residues. CDR3 in amino acids: CASRDRTSGTDTQYF. The CDR3 DNA reads as TGTGCCAGCAGAGATCGGACTAGCGGGACAGATACGCAGTATTTT.

The V and J genes are TRBV21-1 and TRBJ2-2; the table gives TRBD2 as D, unverified against the DNA. TRBV21-1 is given as a pseudogene. This CDR3 has 17 residues. The CDR3, as DNA: TGTGCCAGCAGCAAAGACGGTGAGCGGGAGAACACCGGGGAGCTGTTTTTT. It specifies CASSKDGERENTGELFF.